These 18 T cell receptor beta chains were all obtained from the same sample, sequenced in a study of PD-1 blockade in classical Hodgkin lymphoma. Profiled with immunoSEQ multiplex PCR; TCRdb holds only in-frame clones, not every one. The table records some 100,000 clones, roughly 92% of them present only once. Each patient's relapse followed autologous stem cell transplantation, and brentuximab vedotin exposure varied. Sequencing used peripheral blood mononuclear cells (PBMCs), obtained at baseline. These receptor sequences come from a human donor with classical Hodgkin lymphoma.

The genes are TRBV27 and TRBJ2-2; maybe TRBD2 (5 bases). The V end was cut by 2 bases, the J end by 7 bases, with 11 bases between. CDR1 and CDR2 (germline): MNHEY, SMNVEV (reference sequence). This CDR3 contains 14 residues. CDR3: CASSLLQEVGELFF. In nucleotides, the CDR3 is TGTGCCAGCAGTTTACTTCAGGAGGTCGGGGAGCTGTTTTTT.

V usage is TRBV27 and J usage is TRBJ2-1; 10 bases map to TRBD2. Germline V lookup: CDR1 MNHEY, CDR2 SMNVEV (reference sequence). V shed 5 bases, J shed 0 bases, and the junction held 4 bases outside the gene matches. The CDR3 is 16 residues long. DNA for the CDR3: TGTGCCAGCAGTACTAGCGGGGACAGCTCCTACAATGAGCAGTTCTTC. Translated, it gives CASSTSGDSSYNEQFF.

The gene calls are TRBV9 and TRBJ2-1; 13 nucleotides line up with TRBD2. The germline V gene has CDR1 SGDLS and CDR2 YYNGEE. The J segment lost 6 bases and the V segment lost 4 bases, leaving 4 bases of the junction unmatched. The CDR3 extends over 15 amino acids. In DNA form, the CDR3 reads TGTGCCAGCAGCCCCAGGACTAGCGGGGGCAATGAGCAGTTCTTC. Protein: CASSPRTSGGNEQFF.

V gene TRBV29-1 combines with J gene TRBJ2-1; 7 bases align to TRBD1. Germline V gene data show CDR1 as SQVTM and CDR2 as ANQGSEA. The J segment lost 6 bases and the V segment lost 7 bases, leaving 18 bases of the junction unmatched. The CDR3 extends over 16 amino acids. The CDR3 reads CSGRQGAKIIGNEQFF. In nucleotides, the CDR3 is TGCAGCGGAAGACAGGGAGCTAAAATCATTGGCAATGAGCAGTTCTTC.

The J gene is TRBJ1-2, the V gene TRBV2, with 7 nucleotides matching TRBD1. V gave up 5 bases and J gave up 4 bases; unmatched junction bases: 7. CDR3 size: 14 residues. Per the germline V gene, CDR1 is SNHLY and CDR2 is FYNNEI. As DNA, the CDR3 is TGTGCCAGCAGTTGGGACAGCGTGAGCTATGGCTACACCTTC. It encodes CASSWDSVSYGYTF. Based on the CDR3 plus reference TRBV2 and TRBJ1-2, the full variable domain is EPEVTQTPSHQVTQMGQEVILRCVPISNHLYFYWYRQILGQKVEFLVSFYNNEISEKSEIFDDQFSVERPDGSNFTLKIRSTKLEDSAMYFCASSWDSVSYGYTFGSGTRLTVV.

The rearrangement uses TRBV6-1 and TRBJ2-7; no firm D call. Trimming cost V 1 base and J 3 bases, with 10 bases left between them. The length of the CDR3 is 14 residues. Per the germline V gene, CDR1 is MNHNS and CDR2 is SASEGT. Here the CDR3 reads CASSEVWAVYEQYF. Written as DNA, the CDR3 is TGTGCCAGCAGTGAAGTGTGGGCAGTCTACGAGCAGTACTTC.

V is TRBV7-9 and J is TRBJ2-1, with 13 bases fitting TRBD2. CDR3 length equals 13 residues. Unmatched junction bases numbered 4, after V lost 10 bases and J lost 7 bases. The germline V gene has CDR1 SEHNR and CDR2 FQNEAQ (reference sequence). As DNA, the CDR3 is TGTGCCACCGGACTAGCGGGAGCAAATGAGCAGTTCTTC. Amino acid sequence: CATGLAGANEQFF.

V usage is TRBV19 and J usage is TRBJ2-7, with TRBD1 as a possible D gene (5 bases). This CDR3 spans 16 amino acids. Germline V lookup: CDR1 LNHDA, CDR2 SQIVND (reference sequence). V was clipped by 6 bases and J by 5 bases, with 23 bases between them. Here the CDR3 reads CASSHIVTDPQDEQYF. The CDR3 DNA sequence: TGTGCCAGTAGCCATATTGTCACAGACCCACAGGACGAGCAGTACTTC.

This clone was counted once. The V call is TRBV5-1, the J call TRBJ1-1; D possibly corresponds to TRBD1 (5 bases). From germline, CDR1 is SGHRS and CDR2 YFSETQ. The CDR3 loop spans 16 amino acids. Trimming left V 1 base short and J 0 bases short, with 13 bases between. The CDR3: CASSLLGGLMNTEAFF. The CDR3 DNA reads TGCGCCAGCAGCTTGTTGGGGGGATTAATGAACACTGAAGCTTTCTTT.

This CDR3 reads CASSYGDTGELFF. The CDR3 DNA reads as TGTGCCAGCAGTTACGGGGACACCGGGGAGCTGTTTTTT. V usage is TRBV6-5 and J usage is TRBJ2-2; D uncertain. Germline V lookup: CDR1 MNHEY, CDR2 SVGAGI. The CDR3 has 13 residues. Trimming shortened V by 2 bases and J by 3 bases, and 4 bases separated the two germline ends.

This chain links TRBV30 with TRBJ1-1, with D maybe TRBD1 (5 bases). Germline CDR1 and CDR2: GTSNPN and SVGIG (reference sequence). This CDR3 region has 12 residues. V gave up 4 bases and J gave up 8 bases, with 14 bases separating them. CDR3: CAWIGAGREAFF. As DNA, the CDR3 is TGTGCCTGGATAGGGGCGGGGCGAGAAGCTTTCTTT.

The chain carries TRBV5-6 and TRBJ2-2, with D unresolved. With 2 bases removed from V and 3 bases from J, the gap between germline ends came to 5 bases. CDR1 is SGHDT, CDR2 YYEEEE, per germline. The CDR3 extends over 13 amino acids. CDR3 sequence reads: CASSFSYTGELFF. The CDR3 DNA is TGTGCCAGCAGCTTCTCTTACACCGGGGAGCTGTTTTTT. Combining the CDR3 with reference TRBV5-6 and TRBJ2-2 gives the whole variable domain DAGVTQSPTHLIKTRGQQVTLRCSPKSGHDTVSWYQQALGQGPQFIFQYYEEEERQRGNFPDRFSGHQFPNYSSELNVNALLLGDSALYLCASSFSYTGELFFGEGSRLTVL.

The CDR3 sequence is CASSLEWAGVPHEQYF. Written as DNA, the CDR3 is TGCGCCAGCAGCTTGGAGTGGGCGGGAGTTCCCCACGAGCAGTACTTC. V gene TRBV5-1 combines with J gene TRBJ2-7; 7 bases match TRBD2. Germline V gene sequence: CDR1 SGHRS, CDR2 YFSETQ. V trimming: 0 bases; J trimming: 5 bases; junction bases outside the gene matches: 11. The CDR3 covers 16 residues.

This clone has only one observation. This chain joins TRBV19 and TRBJ1-1; a weak D match, TRBD1 (5 bases). Germline CDR1 and CDR2: LNHDA and SQIVND (reference sequence). The V end lost 10 bases, the J end lost 4 bases, and 16 bases lay between the germline ends. The CDR3 has 13 residues. CDR3 in DNA: TGTGCCACCACTGGGGGGTCGGGCACTGAAGCTTTCTTT. This gives the protein CATTGGSGTEAFF.

The table lists this clone with a count of one. This chain connects TRBV30 to TRBJ2-3; 7 positions match TRBD2. The CDR3 runs to 15 residues. Trimming at V came to 1 base and at J to 5 bases, leaving 9 bases not matched to a gene. CDR1 is GTSNPN and CDR2 is SVGIG in the germline V gene (reference sequence). CDR3 in amino acids: CAWSAGGRSGDTQYF. The CDR3, as DNA: TGTGCCTGGAGTGCCGGCGGGAGAAGTGGAGATACGCAGTATTTT. Combining the CDR3 with reference TRBV30 and TRBJ2-3 gives the whole variable domain SQTIHQWPATLVQPVGSPLSLECTVEGTSNPNLYWYRQAAGRGLQLLFYSVGIGQISSEVPQNLSASRPQDRQFILSSKKLLLSDSGFYLCAWSAGGRSGDTQYFGPGTRLTVL.

V is TRBV30 and J is TRBJ2-1; TRBD1 matches at 7 bases. Per the germline V gene, CDR1 is GTSNPN and CDR2 is SVGIG (reference sequence). The junction had 3 bases not matched to a gene; V was cut back by 2 bases and J by 5 bases. CDR3 length equals 13 residues. The CDR3 sequence is CAWSPDRDNEQFF. CDR3 DNA: TGTGCCTGGAGTCCTGACAGGGACAATGAGCAGTTCTTC.

V usage is TRBV30 and J usage is TRBJ2-1; possibly TRBD2 for D (6 bases). This CDR3 spans 12 amino acids. V gave up 3 bases and J gave up 7 bases, with 10 bases separating them. Germline V gene lookup returns CDR1 GTSNPN and CDR2 SVGIG (reference sequence). The CDR3 region is CAWRLAPNEQFF. CDR3 bases: TGTGCCTGGAGACTAGCACCAAATGAGCAGTTCTTC. The full variable domain, rest sourced from reference TRBV30 and TRBJ2-1, is SQTIHQWPATLVQPVGSPLSLECTVEGTSNPNLYWYRQAAGRGLQLLFYSVGIGQISSEVPQNLSASRPQDRQFILSSKKLLLSDSGFYLCAWRLAPNEQFFGPGTRLTVL.

V gene TRBV11-2 combines with J gene TRBJ1-2; TRBD1 matches 10 bases. This CDR3 comprises 15 residues. Germline V gene sequence: CDR1 SGHAT, CDR2 FQNNGV. V shed 3 bases, J shed 3 bases, and the junction held 4 bases outside the gene matches. CDR3 DNA sequence: TGTGCCAGCAGCTTGTGGACAGGGGGATACTATGGCTACACCTTC. It codes for CASSLWTGGYYGYTF.